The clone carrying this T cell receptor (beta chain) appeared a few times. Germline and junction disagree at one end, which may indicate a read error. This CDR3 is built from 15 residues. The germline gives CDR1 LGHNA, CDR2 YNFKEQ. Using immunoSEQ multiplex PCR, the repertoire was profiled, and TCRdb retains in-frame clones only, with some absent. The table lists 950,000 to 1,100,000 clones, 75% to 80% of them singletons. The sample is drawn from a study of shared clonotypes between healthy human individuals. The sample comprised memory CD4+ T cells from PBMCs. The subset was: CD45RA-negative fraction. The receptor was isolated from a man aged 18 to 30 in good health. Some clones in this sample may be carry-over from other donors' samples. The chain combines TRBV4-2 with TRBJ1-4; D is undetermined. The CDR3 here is CASNQEGARNEKLFF. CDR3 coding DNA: TGTGCCAGCAACCAAGAGGGAGCTCGAAATGAAAAACTGTTTTTT.